The present TCR beta chain was sequenced within a study of CXCR3-negative and CXCR3-positive naive CD8 T cells. The authors prepared UMI-labeled TRB cDNA libraries by 5' RACE. TCRdb reprocessed the 5' RACE reads, keeping one entry per CDR3 protein, no DNA. Listed are about 26,000 distinct CDR3 sequences; roughly 2.8% falls within the top ten. This CDR3 has 13 residues. Germline CDR1 is MRHNA and CDR2 is SNTAGT. Input material: naive CXCR3- CD8+ T cells from blood. Indicated subset: CD45RO-CCR7+CD27+CD95- naive CD8+ T cells lacking CXCR3 (TNR3-). The chain recombines TRBV6-4 with TRBJ2-2. The sequence was obtained from a human donor in good health. Some clones in this sample may be carry-over from other donors' samples. The CDR3: CASSEGNTGELFF.